The 32 T cell receptor beta chains presented below share a single source sample, sequenced in a study of blood T cell repertoires in COVID-19. The protocol was immunoSEQ multiplex PCR, while the TCRdb copy is restricted to in-frame clones and leaves out a portion. The sample has around 57,000 clones; around 76% are singletons. The sequenced sample was peripheral blood. These TCRs come from a woman aged 55 to 70 with acute or convalescent COVID-19.

This clone was seen a handful of times. The chain combines TRBV7-9 with TRBJ1-1; D might be TRBD1 (5 bases). Trimming took off 5 bases at V and 4 bases at J, with 14 bases between the two ends. Looked up from germline, CDR1 is SEHNR and CDR2 is FQNEAQ (reference sequence). The length of the CDR3 is 14 residues. The CDR3 here is CASSPGLPSTEAFF. The CDR3 DNA follows: TGTGCCAGCAGCCCGGGACTCCCGAGCACTGAAGCTTTCTTT.

The chain is built from TRBV7-2 and TRBJ1-3; no clear D. CDR3 length: 15 residues. Germline V gene data show CDR1 as SGHTA and CDR2 as FQGNSA. V gave up 1 base and J gave up 3 bases, with 10 bases separating them. The CDR3 DNA is TGTGCCAGCAGCTTAGAGGTCCTAGGTGGAAACACCATATATTTT. It yields the protein CASSLEVLGGNTIYF. Drawing the rest from reference TRBV7-2 and TRBJ1-3, the complete variable domain is GAGVSQSPSNKVTEKGKDVELRCDPISGHTALYWYRQSLGQGLEFLIYFQGNSAPDKSGLPSDRFSAERTGGSVSTLTIQRTQQEDSAVYLCASSLEVLGGNTIYFGEGSWLTVV.

The chain links TRBV5-4 to TRBJ1-4; 8 positions match TRBD1. This CDR3 region has 15 residues. From germline, CDR1 is SGHNT and CDR2 YYREEE (reference sequence). The J segment lost 7 bases and the V segment lost 0 bases, leaving 5 bases of the junction unmatched. The CDR3 bases are TGTGCCAGCAGCTTGGACGGACAGGGTGCTGAAAAACTGTTTTTT. Translated, it gives CASSLDGQGAEKLFF.

The chain combines TRBV5-1 with TRBJ2-1; 7 nucleotides agree with TRBD2. V gave up 0 bases and J gave up 4 bases; unmatched junction bases: 7. Germline V gene sequence: CDR1 SGHRS, CDR2 YFSETQ. The CDR3 length is 16 residues. CDR3 coding DNA: TGCGCCAGCAGCTTGGTCGCGGGGGAGGGGTACAATGAGCAGTTCTTC. This translates into CASSLVAGEGYNEQFF. The complete variable domain, with remaining parts taken from reference TRBV5-1 and TRBJ2-1, reads KAGVTQTPRYLIKTRGQQVTLSCSPISGHRSVSWYQQTPGQGLQFLFEYFSETQRNKGNFPGRFSGRQFSNSRSEMNVSTLELGDSALYLCASSLVAGEGYNEQFFGPGTRLTVL.

CDR3 coding DNA: TGTGCCAGCAGCTTCCCCCGGACTACCCAAGAGACCCAGTACTTC. This codes for CASSFPRTTQETQYF. The chain is built from TRBV7-2 and TRBJ2-5; D is perhaps TRBD2 (6 bases). V lost 3 bases to trimming and J lost 1 base, with 12 bases between them. CDR1 and CDR2 from the germline V gene are SGHTA and FQGNSA. CDR3 length: 15 residues.

The sample holds one count of this clone. The V gene is TRBV2, the J gene TRBJ1-2, with TRBD1 matching over 8 bases. The CDR3 sequence is 14 residues long. Germline V gene sequence: CDR1 SNHLY, CDR2 FYNNEI. Germline trimming cut 8 bases from V and 4 bases from J; bases unmatched to any gene: 9. The CDR3 here is CASGGQGGIYGYTF. The CDR3 DNA reads TGTGCCAGCGGTGGACAGGGAGGAATCTATGGCTACACCTTC.

The V call is TRBV7-9, the J call TRBJ1-2; the D is unclear. Deletions cut 1 base from V and 8 bases from J, with 11 bases between. This CDR3 has 13 amino acids. Germline lookup yields CDR1 SEHNR and CDR2 FQNEAQ (reference sequence). CDR3: CASSLEMASGYTF. The CDR3 nucleotides are TGTGCCAGCAGCTTAGAAATGGCCTCCGGCTACACCTTC.

The chain uses TRBV15 and TRBJ2-5, with 9 bases fitting TRBD2. With 0 bases clipped from V and 7 bases from J, the junction kept 9 bases outside the gene matches. Germline CDR1 and CDR2: LNHNV and YYDKDF (reference sequence). The CDR3 loop spans 16 amino acids. The CDR3 bases are TGTGCCACCAGCAGAGATTCGGCGGGGGGGCCTGCGACCCAGTACTTC. Residues: CATSRDSAGGPATQYF.

The rearrangement links TRBV30 to TRBJ2-2, with D hard to call. V lost 4 bases to trimming and J lost 6 bases, with 9 bases between them. Germline loops: CDR1 GTSNPN, CDR2 SVGIG (reference sequence). CDR3 length equals 12 residues. CDR3 sequence: CAWNLAAGELFF. The CDR3 nucleotides are TGTGCCTGGAATTTGGCGGCCGGGGAGCTGTTTTTT.

The V call is TRBV9, the J call TRBJ2-1; 8 nucleotides align to TRBD2. CDR3 length: 15 residues. CDR1 and CDR2 (germline): SGDLS, YYNGEE. The V gene end was trimmed by 0 bases and the J gene end by 6 bases; junction bases not matched to a gene: 5. The DNA of the CDR3 is TGTGCCAGCAGCGTAGGCGGGGGGTATGGCAATGAGCAGTTCTTC. It yields the protein CASSVGGGYGNEQFF.

This rearrangement joins TRBV4-2 to TRBJ2-7, with a possible D match to TRBD1 (5 bases). The V gene's germline CDR1 is LGHNA and CDR2 YNFKEQ. This CDR3 has 13 residues. V gave up 3 bases and J gave up 0 bases, with 6 bases separating them. CDR3 bases: TGTGCCAGCAGCCAGGACAACTCCTACGAGCAGTACTTC. It translates to CASSQDNSYEQYF.

The CDR3 spells CASSEEGGDTEAFF. The CDR3 region has the DNA TGTGCCAGCAGTGAAGAGGGCGGCGACACTGAAGCTTTCTTT. This chain joins TRBV6-4 and TRBJ1-1, with D hard to call. Germline assignment: CDR1 MRHNA and CDR2 SNTAGT. Trimming removed 3 bases from V and 3 bases from J, with 11 bases in between. The CDR3 length is 14 residues.

Here the CDR3 reads CASSYSSYNEQFF. As DNA, the CDR3 is TGTGCCAGCAGTTACAGCTCCTACAATGAGCAGTTCTTC. V and J are TRBV12-3 or TRBV12-4 and TRBJ2-1; no definite D call. V lost 4 bases and J lost 0, with 4 bases in between. The CDR3 spans 13 residues.

The chain's CDR3 is CASSAQGDYGYTF. CDR3 sequence (DNA): TGTGCCAGTAGTGCACAGGGGGACTATGGCTACACCTTC. This chain uses TRBV19 with TRBJ1-2, with 8 positions matching TRBD1. Looked up from germline, CDR1 is LNHDA and CDR2 is SQIVND (reference sequence). CDR3 length equals 13 residues. V gave up 5 bases and J gave up 3 bases; unmatched junction bases: 2.

The chain is built from TRBV7-2 and TRBJ1-1, with D tentatively TRBD1 (5 bases). The germline V and J ends were trimmed by 5 bases and 1 base, with 11 bases remaining between them. CDR1 and CDR2 from the germline V gene are SGHTA and FQGNSA. CDR3 length: 14 amino acids. The CDR3 DNA is TGTGCCAGCAGCAGTCCTACAGGGAACACTGAAGCTTTCTTT. Translating gives CASSSPTGNTEAFF.

The CDR3 here is CASSIFPGLDYEQYF. Written as DNA, the CDR3 is TGTGCCAGTAGTATCTTTCCGGGACTTGACTACGAGCAGTACTTC. The chain couples TRBV19 to TRBJ2-7; possible D gene TRBD2, 6 bases. The germline V gene encodes CDR1 LNHDA and CDR2 SQIVND (reference sequence). The CDR3 totals 15 residues. The V and J ends lost 3 bases and 3 bases respectively, with 15 bases between them. The variable domain in full, with the rest retrieved from reference TRBV19 and TRBJ2-7, is DGGITQSPKYLFRKEGQNVTLSCEQNLNHDAMYWYRQDPGQGLRLIYYSQIVNDFQKGDIAEGYSVSREKKESFPLTVTSAQKNPTAFYLCASSIFPGLDYEQYFGPGTRLTVT.

The rearrangement links TRBV3-1 (or the pseudogene TRBV3-2) to TRBJ2-1; TRBD2 agrees at 13 bases. The CDR3 loop spans 16 amino acids. Germline values: CDR1 LGHDT, CDR2 YNNKEL (reference sequence). V dropped 2 bases and J dropped 7; count of bases not matched to a gene: 5. The DNA of the CDR3 is TGTGCCAGCAGCCAAAGGGGACTAGCGGGGAGTAATGAGCAGTTCTTC. The encoded protein is CASSQRGLAGSNEQFF.

The rearrangement joins TRBV14 to TRBJ2-3; D unclear. With 5 bases removed from V and 2 bases from J, the gap between germline ends came to 17 bases. The CDR3 is made up of 16 amino acids. Germline values: CDR1 SGHDN, CDR2 FVKESK. The CDR3 region is CASSVLMSSHTDTQYF. The CDR3 DNA reads as TGTGCCAGCAGCGTACTGATGTCAAGCCACACAGATACGCAGTATTTT.

V is TRBV6-2 or TRBV6-3 and J is TRBJ2-1; a weak D match, TRBD2 (6 bases). The germline V and J ends were trimmed by 4 bases and 5 bases, with 12 bases remaining between them. CDR3 length equals 14 residues. CDR1 MNHEY and CDR2 SVGEGT come from the germline V gene. CDR3 DNA sequence: TGTGCCAGCAGTTTGGGACTTATAAACAATGAGCAGTTCTTC. It is translated as CASSLGLINNEQFF.

This clone was seen just once. The chain links TRBV6-2 or TRBV6-3 to TRBJ1-2; D is possibly TRBD1 (6 bases). Trimming cost V 6 bases and J 4 bases, with 21 bases left between them. The CDR3 is made up of 16 amino acids. The V gene's germline CDR1 is MNHEY and CDR2 SVGEGT. The CDR3 bases are TGTGCCAGCAGCCCTCCGACAGGCCGGCACCTCTATGGCTACACCTTC. Encoded protein: CASSPPTGRHLYGYTF.

CDR3 region: CASSESYEQYF. In DNA form, the CDR3 reads TGTGCCAGCTCCGAGAGCTACGAGCAGTACTTC. The V gene is TRBV18, the J gene TRBJ2-7; no reliable D call. V was shortened by 6 bases and J by 3 bases, with 6 bases between the two germline ends. There are 11 residues in the CDR3. From germline, CDR1 is KGHSH and CDR2 LQKENI. Supplemented by reference TRBV18 and TRBJ2-7, the full variable domain reads NAGVMQNPRHLVRRRGQEARLRCSPMKGHSHVYWYRQLPEEGLKFMVYLQKENIIDESGMPKERFSAEFPKEGPSILRIQQVVRGDSAAYFCASSESYEQYFGPGTRLTVT.

The chain employs TRBV3-1 (or the pseudogene TRBV3-2) and TRBJ1-3; no definite D call. V gave up 1 base and J gave up 0 bases, with 10 bases separating them. Germline loops: CDR1 LGHDT, CDR2 YNNKEL (reference sequence). The CDR3 extends over 16 amino acids. The CDR3 reads CASSQVGRGSGNTIYF. For the CDR3, the DNA is TGTGCCAGCAGCCAAGTGGGCCGGGGCTCTGGAAACACCATATATTTT.

The V gene is TRBV7-2, the J gene TRBJ1-2; no reliable D call. The CDR3 loop spans 13 amino acids. The V gene's germline CDR1 is SGHTA and CDR2 FQGNSA. V was trimmed by 1 base and J by 4 bases, leaving 7 bases between them. The CDR3 is CASSLEAGYGYTF. The DNA of the CDR3 is TGTGCCAGCAGCTTAGAGGCGGGCTATGGCTACACCTTC.

This chain links TRBV10-1 with TRBJ2-5; the match to TRBD1 covers 8 bases. The V segment lost 11 bases and the J segment 1 base; nucleotides outside the gene matches: 6. Germline CDR1 reads WNHNN; CDR2 reads SYGVQD (reference sequence). There are 13 residues in the CDR3. DNA for the CDR3: TGCGCCCCCTCAGGACAGGGCCAAGAGACCCAGTACTTC. Translating it yields CAPSGQGQETQYF.

This clone was seen just once. The CDR3 is CASSLNSQNSPLHF. The CDR3 DNA reads as TGCGCCAGCAGCTTGAACAGTCAGAATTCACCCCTCCACTTT. The chain uses TRBV5-1 and TRBJ1-6; no definite D call. V was cut by 1 base and J by 7 bases, with 9 bases left in between. The CDR3 runs to 14 residues. The germline gives CDR1 SGHRS, CDR2 YFSETQ.

The V and J genes are TRBV5-6 and TRBJ2-3; a weak D match, TRBD1 (5 bases). With 6 bases removed from V and 6 bases from J, the gap between germline ends came to 11 bases. Germline CDR1 SGHDT, CDR2 YYEEEE. This CDR3 contains 12 residues. The CDR3 coding sequence is TGTGCCAGCAAAGGGGCTCGGGATACGCAGTATTTT. It yields the protein CASKGARDTQYF.

This sequence joins TRBV5-1 and TRBJ1-1; D is undetermined. Germline loops: CDR1 SGHRS, CDR2 YFSETQ. The CDR3 extends over 14 amino acids. Between the trimmed V and J ends, which lost 0 bases and 5 bases, there was a span of 11 bases. The CDR3 here is CASSLVSTSTEAFF. CDR3 bases: TGCGCCAGCAGCTTGGTTAGTACGAGTACTGAAGCTTTCTTT.

The chain couples TRBV24-1 to TRBJ1-2; perhaps TRBD1 as D (6 bases). Germline loops: CDR1 KGHDR, CDR2 SFDVKD. The CDR3 spans 14 residues. V lost 3 bases, J lost 0 bases, and 7 bases lay in between. CDR3 in DNA: TGTGCCACCAGTGATCGACAGGCTAACTATGGCTACACCTTC. This gives the protein CATSDRQANYGYTF.

This chain connects TRBV7-8 to TRBJ2-1, with 9 positions matching TRBD2. The ends lost 2 bases at V and 10 bases at J; junction bases unmatched: 9. From germline, CDR1 is SGHVS and CDR2 FQNEAQ. The CDR3 totals 15 residues. CDR3 in DNA: TGTGCCAGCAGCTTACCGGCGGGGGGGCTAGGGGAGCAGTTCTTC. This sequence encodes CASSLPAGGLGEQFF. Full variable domain (missing parts from reference TRBV7-8 and TRBJ2-1): GAGVSQSPRYKVAKRGQDVALRCDPISGHVSLFWYQQALGQGPEFLTYFQNEAQLDKSGLPSDRFFAERPEGSVSTLKIQRTQQEDSAVYLCASSLPAGGLGEQFFGPGTRLTVL.

J is TRBJ1-3 and V is TRBV4-3; tentatively, D is TRBD1 (6 bases). Germline CDR1 is LGHNA and CDR2 is YSLEER. This CDR3 spans 14 amino acids. V gave up 1 base and J gave up 2 bases, with 6 bases separating them. The CDR3 loop is CASSQAGAGNTIYF. The DNA for the CDR3 is TGCGCCAGCAGCCAAGCAGGGGCTGGAAACACCATATATTTT.

The gene calls are TRBV5-1 and TRBJ1-6; no clear D. This CDR3 comprises 13 residues. Germline V gives CDR1 SGHRS, CDR2 YFSETQ. Trimming took off 3 bases at V and 9 bases at J, with 10 bases between the two ends. The CDR3 DNA follows: TGCGCCAGCAGCTGGATCTCGGGTTCACCCCTCCACTTT. Translating gives CASSWISGSPLHF.

This sequence joins TRBV7-9 and TRBJ1-2; tentative D call: TRBD1 (6 bases). This CDR3 is 14 amino acids long. CDR1 and CDR2 (germline): SEHNR, FQNEAQ (reference sequence). The V end was cut by 5 bases, the J end by 5 bases, with 15 bases between. The CDR3 DNA follows: TGTGCCAGCAGCAACCGGACAGAAGGGTATGGCTACACCTTC. Translation gives CASSNRTEGYGYTF. The complete variable domain, with remaining parts taken from reference TRBV7-9 and TRBJ1-2, reads DTGVSQNPRHKITKRGQNVTFRCDPISEHNRLYWYRQTLGQGPEFLTYFQNEAQLEKSRLLSDRFSAERPKGSFSTLEIQRTEQGDSAMYLCASSNRTEGYGYTFGSGTRLTVV.